This T cell receptor beta chain was recovered during a study of blood T cell repertoires in COVID-19. Study-level information: Donors in the United States, Italy and Spain gave samples during acute or convalescent COVID-19. PBMCs, B-cell-depleted T cells, or T cells were the source of the cDNA or gDNA that made up the material.

Deletions cut 7 bases from V and 5 bases from J, with 16 bases between. The CDR3 covers 13 residues. Germline-derived CDR1 and CDR2 are SGDLS and YYNGEE. Either two negative PCRs, clearance, or symptom resolution qualified Cohort 3 donors as recovered. Generated by immunoSEQ multiplex PCR, the TCRdb table keeps only in-frame clones and is missing some. The data hold a few hundred thousand clones, with about 90% observed a single time. Specimen: PBMCs or T cells enriched from blood (not recorded which). The origin of this receptor is a man younger than 45 who had recovered from COVID-19. The rearrangement joins TRBV9 to TRBJ2-7; D possibly corresponds to TRBD2 (6 bases). CDR3: CASSRGLSDEQYF. For the CDR3, the DNA is TGTGCCAGCTCGCGGGGCCTGTCGGACGAGCAGTACTTC.